The clone carrying this T cell receptor beta chain was recorded at least ten times. What it recognizes is unknown. The sample comes from a study of Graves' ophthalmopathy and Graves' hyperthyroidism. Study findings and constraints: The 13-signature model separated ophthalmopathy from stable hyperthyroidism at just under 90% sensitivity and roughly 80% specificity. Ophthalmopathy progression was predicted by the model at about 70% sensitivity and approximately 72% specificity. Most expanded thyroid clonotypes above 0.001 frequency also appeared in blood.

The CDR3 covers 14 residues. Trimming cost V 3 bases and J 4 bases, with 10 bases left between them. Germline values: CDR1 SNHLY, CDR2 FYNNEI. Hyperthyroidism was considered stable when no ophthalmopathy appeared within 18 months of follow-up. CDR3 regions of TCR beta were amplified from RNA transcripts. Second-round multiplex PCR came after first-round RT-PCR with HTBI primers. TCRdb ran MiXCR on the multiplex PCR reads and lists one entry per CDR3 protein. Here the sample spans approximately 380,000 distinct CDR3 sequences, 20% to 25% being singletons. Sample: peripheral blood. This clonotype was obtained from a woman between 18 and 30 years old with stable Graves' hyperthyroidism. V usage is TRBV2 and J usage is TRBJ1-5; D may be TRBD1 (6 bases). CDR3 amino acids: CASSEQGRNQPQHF. The CDR3 bases are TGTGCCAGCAGTGAGCAGGGGAGGAATCAGCCCCAGCATTTT.